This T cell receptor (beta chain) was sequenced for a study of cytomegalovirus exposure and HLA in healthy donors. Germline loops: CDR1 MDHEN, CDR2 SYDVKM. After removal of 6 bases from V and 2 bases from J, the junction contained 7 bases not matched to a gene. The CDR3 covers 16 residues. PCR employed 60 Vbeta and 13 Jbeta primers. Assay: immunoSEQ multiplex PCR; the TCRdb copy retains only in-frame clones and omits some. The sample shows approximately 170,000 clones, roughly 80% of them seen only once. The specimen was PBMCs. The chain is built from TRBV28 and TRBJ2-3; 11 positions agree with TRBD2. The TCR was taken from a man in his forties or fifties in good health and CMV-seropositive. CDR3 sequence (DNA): TGTGCCAGCAGCATGACTAGCGGGGAGCACACAGATACGCAGTATTTT. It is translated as CASSMTSGEHTDTQYF. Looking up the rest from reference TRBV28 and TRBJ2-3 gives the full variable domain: DVKVTQSSRYLVKRTGEKVFLECVQDMDHENMFWYRQDPGLGLRLIYFSYDVKMKEKGDIPEGYSVSREKKERFSLILESASTNQTSMYLCASSMTSGEHTDTQYFGPGTRLTVL.